This record concerns one T cell receptor beta chain sequence. What it binds is unknown. With 1 base clipped from V and 5 bases from J, the junction kept 8 bases outside the gene matches. CDR1 and CDR2 from the germline V gene are SGHVS and FNYEAQ. The CDR3 consists of 18 residues. PCR was performed using 60 Vbeta and 13 Jbeta primers. Profiled with immunoSEQ multiplex PCR; TCRdb holds only in-frame clones, not every one. The table records about 190,000 clones, almost 75% of them present only once. The data were obtained in a study of cytomegalovirus exposure and HLA in healthy donors. General study findings and limits: Clonal expansion was found to be greater in HLA-associated TCR beta chains than in equally common others in a later analysis. Most of the TCR beta V segments (in an earlier analysis) were productive either about 90% or about 30% of the time. The study flagged fewer than 200 TCR beta chains as cytomegalovirus-associated. When a later analysis was performed, an Asian-associated ancestry cluster reportedly had fewer N-insertions than the roughly 690-donor mean.

This clonotype originated in a woman aged 25 to 39 in good health and CMV-seropositive. The sample comprised PBMCs. This sequence joins TRBV7-6 and TRBJ2-2; 12 bases are a match to TRBD2. As DNA, the CDR3 is TGTGCCAGCAGCTTAGGGCTAGCGGGAGGGCCCTTTACCGGGGAGCTGTTTTTT. The encoded protein is CASSLGLAGGPFTGELFF.